Presented here are 6 T cell receptor beta chains from one specimen sequenced in a study of OX40 agonist ivuxolimab in advanced cancers. This table comes from immunoSEQ multiplex PCR, and its TCRdb copy is limited to in-frame clones, with some not included. The data hold roughly 40,000 clones, with approximately 90% observed a single time. This material consisted of CD4+ or CD8+ T cells sorted from blood, taken in a trial of the OX40 agonist ivuxolimab. The receptors originated from an adult with an advanced solid tumor such as melanoma, head and neck, liver or kidney cancer.

This clone has only one observation. The J gene is TRBJ1-4, the V gene TRBV2; D gene uncertain. Germline CDR1 is SNHLY and CDR2 is FYNNEI. This CDR3 region has 11 residues. The ends were cut back, 8 bases at V and 6 bases at J, with 7 bases in the middle. CDR3 bases: TGTGCCAGCGACCGAGATGAAAAACTGTTTTTT. Translating gives CASDRDEKLFF. The full variable domain, in which reference TRBV2 and TRBJ1-4 provide the parts outside the CDR3, is EPEVTQTPSHQVTQMGQEVILRCVPISNHLYFYWYRQILGQKVEFLVSFYNNEISEKSEIFDDQFSVERPDGSNFTLKIRSTKLEDSAMYFCASDRDEKLFFGSGTQLSVL.

The chain couples TRBV2 to TRBJ2-6; the D gene could be TRBD1 or TRBD2 (5 bases each). Trimming pared 4 bases from V and 13 bases from J, leaving 20 bases between. The CDR3 is made up of 15 amino acids. Looked up from germline, CDR1 is SNHLY and CDR2 is FYNNEI. The CDR3 coding sequence is TGTGCCAGCAGTGGGGACCGGGGCCCGACAAGTGTCCTGACTTTC. Protein product: CASSGDRGPTSVLTF.

The sample holds one count of this clone. The rearrangement joins TRBV18 to TRBJ1-1, with no clear D. The length of the CDR3 is 13 residues. V was cut by 0 bases and J by 1 base, with 3 bases left in between. The V gene's germline CDR1 is KGHSH and CDR2 LQKENI. The DNA for the CDR3 is TGTGCCAGCTCACCACCAGGGAACACTGAAGCTTTCTTT. It codes for CASSPPGNTEAFF.

The rearrangement uses TRBV15 and TRBJ1-2, with 7 bases fitting TRBD1. The trim removed 3 bases at V and 1 base at J, leaving 2 bases unmatched. CDR1 and CDR2 from the germline V gene are LNHNV and YYDKDF (reference sequence). CDR3 length: 14 amino acids. The CDR3 here is CATSRAGGNYGYTF. CDR3 bases: TGTGCCACCAGCAGGGCAGGGGGTAACTATGGCTACACCTTC. The variable domain in full, completed from reference TRBV15 and TRBJ1-2, reads DAMVIQNPRYQVTQFGKPVTLSCSQTLNHNVMYWYQQKSSQAPKLLFHYYDKDFNNEADTPDNFQSRRPNTSFCFLDIRSPGLGDTAMYLCATSRAGGNYGYTFGSGTRLTVV.

This chain links TRBV30 with TRBJ2-7; D may match TRBD1 or TRBD2 (5 bases each). CDR3 length equals 11 residues. V dropped 5 bases and J dropped 2 bases, with 7 bases sitting between them. From germline, CDR1 is GTSNPN and CDR2 SVGIG (reference sequence). The CDR3 region has the DNA TGTGCCTGGGGGACGCCCTACGAGCAGTACTTC. The encoded protein is CAWGTPYEQYF.

This sequence joins TRBV19 and TRBJ1-2, with TRBD1 as a possible D gene (5 bases). This CDR3 has 14 residues. Trimming took off 7 bases at V and 4 bases at J, with 16 bases between the two ends. Per germline, CDR1 LNHDA and CDR2 SQIVND (reference sequence). CDR3 protein: CASKNPHRGYGYTF. In nucleotides, the CDR3 is TGTGCCAGTAAAAACCCCCATAGGGGCTATGGCTACACCTTC.